The clone carrying this T cell receptor (beta chain) was observed a few times. Its antigen remains unknown. This entry is derived from a study of vaccination and CD4 T cells after COVID-19. The overall study: The convalescent group had six males, four females, seven Caucasians, two Asians, one multiracial.

Cultured CD4+ T-cell DNA underwent Oncomine TCR Beta short-read sequencing. TCRdb reprocessed the PCR reads with MiXCR, giving one entry per CDR3 protein. The sample records 20,000 to 25,000 distinct CDR3 sequences, around two thirds being singletons. Treatment here: 10-day PBMC culture with coronavirus spike peptide pools or control peptides (ViraFEST assay). The sequence was collected from a human donor who received a COVID-19 vaccine. The sequenced sample was CD4+ T cells from blood, cultured in vitro, obtained before SARS-CoV-2 vaccination.

CDR3 coding DNA: TGTGCCAGCAGCCGGGGGTTAAGCAACTACGAGCAGTACTTC. Protein: CASSRGLSNYEQYF. This sequence joins TRBV7-2 and TRBJ2-7; tentative D call: TRBD2 (6 bases). This CDR3 contains 14 residues. Germline CDR1 reads SGHTA; CDR2 reads FQGNSA. Deletions cut 5 bases from V and 3 bases from J, with 14 bases between. The full variable domain, its missing parts supplied by reference TRBV7-2 and TRBJ2-7, is GAGVSQSPSNKVTEKGKDVELRCDPISGHTALYWYRQSLGQGLEFLIYFQGNSAPDKSGLPSDRFSAERTGGSVSTLTIQRTQQEDSAVYLCASSRGLSNYEQYFGPGTRLTVT.